What follows are 32 T cell receptor beta chains derived from one specimen sequenced in a study of T cells after yellow fever vaccination. Each CDR3 protein gets one entry after TCRdb re-called the 5' RACE reads with MiXCR. The data show 300,000 to 350,000 distinct CDR3 sequences, with 4% seen just once and about 24% held by the top ten. This material consisted of PBMCs, taken 5 days after the yellow fever booster vaccination. The receptor set was obtained from a man younger than 35 who received the YFV17D yellow fever vaccine.

This clonotype appeared a few times. The chain combines TRBV6-6 with TRBJ1-2, with 7 bases fitting TRBD1. J gave up 4 bases and V 7 bases, and 15 bases lay outside the gene matches. This CDR3 has 16 residues. CDR1 is MNHNY and CDR2 is SVGAGI in the germline V gene (reference sequence). Here the CDR3 reads CASTRETGTYGYGYTF. The CDR3 coding sequence is TGTGCCAGCACCCGAGAGACAGGGACCTATGGCTATGGCTACACCTTC.

This clonotype was counted many times. V usage is TRBV7-9 and J usage is TRBJ2-7, with D maybe TRBD1 (7 bases). The V gene's germline CDR1 is SEHNR and CDR2 FQNEAQ (reference sequence). The V end was cut by 5 bases, the J end by 1 base, with 12 bases between. This CDR3 has 14 amino acids. The CDR3 sequence: CASSKTGTSYEQYF. In nucleotides, the CDR3 is TGTGCCAGCAGCAAGACAGGGACTTCCTACGAGCAGTACTTC.

J is TRBJ2-7 and V is TRBV29-1; 9 bases are a match to TRBD1. Germline loops: CDR1 SQVTM, CDR2 ANQGSEA. CDR3 length: 14 amino acids. J lost 3 bases, V lost 4 bases, and 7 bases had no gene match. DNA of the CDR3: TGCAGCGTTGGAGGCTGGACAGGGGACTACGAGCAGTACTTC. It codes for CSVGGWTGDYEQYF.

This clonotype was observed many times. The chain uses TRBV7-9 and TRBJ1-4; D is unresolved. Trimming removed 4 bases at V and 3 bases at J, with 15 bases between. The CDR3 totals 16 residues. The V gene's germline CDR1 is SEHNR and CDR2 FQNEAQ (reference sequence). CDR3 loop: CASSWGSGLANEKLFF. The CDR3 nucleotides read TGTGCCAGCAGCTGGGGATCAGGTTTAGCTAATGAAAAACTGTTTTTT.

The chain combines TRBV5-1 with TRBJ1-1; the D gene is possibly TRBD1 (5 bases). The CDR3 length is 15 residues. V dropped 2 bases and J dropped 1 base, with 12 bases sitting between them. Germline V gives CDR1 SGHRS, CDR2 YFSETQ. The CDR3 spells CASSFQGVGNTEAFF. CDR3 DNA sequence: TGCGCCAGCAGCTTCCAGGGCGTGGGGAACACTGAAGCTTTCTTT.

This clonotype was detected a few times. This chain joins TRBV6-2 or TRBV6-3 and TRBJ1-3, with D perhaps matching TRBD1 (5 bases). The V end lost 0 bases, the J end lost 0 bases, and 9 bases lay between the germline ends. The CDR3 totals 16 residues. Germline V gene lookup returns CDR1 MNHEY and CDR2 SVGEGT. As DNA, the CDR3 is TGTGCCAGCAGTTACTCGGAGGGGCTCTCTGGAAACACCATATATTTT. Its protein product is CASSYSEGLSGNTIYF.

This clonotype was observed at least ten times. The J gene is TRBJ2-1, the V gene TRBV12-3 or TRBV12-4; 11 nucleotides match TRBD2. The V segment lost 7 bases and the J segment 7 bases; nucleotides outside the gene matches: 9. This CDR3 has 15 residues. The CDR3 DNA reads as TGTGCCAGCACCGACATCGGGACTAGCGGTAATGAGCAGTTCTTC. Protein product: CASTDIGTSGNEQFF.

This clonotype has only a few counts. The chain joins TRBV7-9 to TRBJ1-2; weak D call: TRBD1 (5 bases). The CDR3 loop spans 12 amino acids. The V and J ends lost 5 bases and 5 bases respectively, with 9 bases between them. Germline CDR1 and CDR2: SEHNR and FQNEAQ (reference sequence). In nucleotides, the CDR3 is TGTGCCAGCAGCAAGACAGCTTATGGCTACACCTTC. Its protein product is CASSKTAYGYTF.

This clonotype was detected a few times. The gene calls are TRBV4-3 and TRBJ2-7; D is undetermined. CDR1 and CDR2 (germline): LGHNA, YSLEER. The CDR3 covers 14 residues. The V end was cut by 1 base, the J end by 5 bases, with 12 bases between. CDR3: CASSQGRKSDEQYF. DNA of the CDR3: TGCGCCAGCAGCCAAGGGCGGAAATCGGACGAGCAGTACTTC.

This clonotype was picked up many times. The chain recombines TRBV20-1 with TRBJ1-1; TRBD1 is a possible D gene (6 bases). The CDR3 runs 14 residues. V shed 0 bases and J shed 3 bases, with 11 bases lying between them. The V gene's germline CDR1 is DFQATT and CDR2 SNEGSKA (reference sequence). The CDR3 region has the DNA TGCAGTGCTAGAGATGGGGACACATACACTGAAGCTTTCTTT. Translation: CSARDGDTYTEAFF.

At least ten counts were recorded for this clonotype. The J gene is TRBJ2-1, the V gene TRBV5-1, with 9 bases matching TRBD1. V lost 4 bases, J lost 6 bases, and 5 bases stayed unmatched. The CDR3 contains 14 residues. CDR1 and CDR2 (germline): SGHRS, YFSETQ. CDR3 sequence: CASSRDRALNEQFF. CDR3 coding DNA: TGCGCCAGCAGCCGGGACAGGGCCCTCAATGAGCAGTTCTTC.

This clonotype was seen many times. The V call is TRBV7-2, the J call TRBJ1-6; a possible D gene is TRBD1 (5 bases). CDR1 SGHTA and CDR2 FQGNSA come from the germline V gene. The CDR3 has 15 residues. V shed 2 bases and J shed 7 bases, with 12 bases lying between them. CDR3 DNA: TGTGCCAGCAGCTTATGGCACGCAGGGAATTCACCCCTCCACTTT. Its protein product is CASSLWHAGNSPLHF.

This clonotype was recorded many times. This chain connects TRBV7-9 to TRBJ2-5; 7 bases are a match to TRBD2. The CDR3 has 15 residues. Germline V gives CDR1 SEHNR, CDR2 FQNEAQ (reference sequence). V shed 3 bases, J shed 5 bases, and the junction held 9 bases outside the gene matches. The CDR3 DNA reads TGTGCCAGCAGCTTTTCCTGGGAGGGTACGGAGACCCAGTACTTC. It specifies CASSFSWEGTETQYF.

Many counts were recorded for this clonotype. The gene calls are TRBV6-2 or TRBV6-3 and TRBJ2-2; 7 nucleotides line up with TRBD2. After removal of 2 bases from V and 0 bases from J, the junction contained 3 bases not matched to a gene. CDR1 and CDR2 (germline): MNHEY, SVGEGT. The CDR3 loop spans 16 amino acids. CDR3 bases: TGTGCCAGCAGTTACCCGGGGGGACCGAACACCGGGGAGCTGTTTTTT. This sequence encodes CASSYPGGPNTGELFF.

This clonotype was detected a few times. The chain couples TRBV6-6 to TRBJ2-7; D might be TRBD1 (6 bases). The CDR3 covers 14 residues. V was cut by 6 bases and J by 2 bases, with 14 bases left in between. Germline assignment: CDR1 MNHNY and CDR2 SVGAGI (reference sequence). The CDR3 DNA reads TGTGCCAGCAGGGAACAGGGTAACACCTACGAGCAGTACGTC. Its translation is CASREQGNTYEQYV.

CDR3 nucleotides: TGTGCCAGCAGTACAGGACTAGCCGCTGAGTACTTC. Translation gives CASSTGLAAEYF. This rearrangement joins TRBV12-3 or TRBV12-4 to TRBJ2-5, with 8 bases aligning to TRBD2. J lost 12 bases, V lost 5 bases, and 8 bases had no gene match. This CDR3 is 12 amino acids long.

This clonotype was found a few times. The rearrangement links TRBV20-1 to TRBJ2-6; a weak D match, TRBD1 (6 bases). CDR1 DFQATT and CDR2 SNEGSKA come from the germline V gene (reference sequence). CDR3 size: 14 residues. With 6 bases removed from V and 2 bases from J, the gap between germline ends came to 11 bases. The CDR3 region is CSASPGAGANVLTF. The CDR3 coding sequence is TGCAGTGCGAGCCCAGGGGCTGGGGCCAACGTCCTGACTTTC.

V is TRBV11-2 and J is TRBJ2-1; D perhaps matches TRBD2 (7 bases). V was clipped by 5 bases and J by 7 bases, with 21 bases between them. The CDR3 sequence is 16 residues long. CDR1 and CDR2 (germline): SGHAT, FQNNGV. The CDR3 DNA reads as TGTGCCAGCAGCGAAGTTAAACGGCGGGGGCCAAATGAGCAGTTCTTC. Residues: CASSEVKRRGPNEQFF. The full variable domain, completed using reference TRBV11-2 and TRBJ2-1, is EAGVAQSPRYKIIEKRQSVAFWCNPISGHATLYWYQQILGQGPKLLIQFQNNGVVDDSQLPKDRFSAERLKGVDSTLKIQPAKLEDSAVYLCASSEVKRRGPNEQFFGPGTRLTVL.

A few counts support this clonotype. CDR3 nucleotides: TGTGCCAGCAGTTCCCTCGGGACAGGGACCCTCTCCTACGAGCAGTACTTC. Translation: CASSSLGTGTLSYEQYF. The J gene is TRBJ2-7, the V gene TRBV6-5, with TRBD1 identical over 9 bases. CDR3 length: 17 residues. Germline V gene lookup returns CDR1 MNHEY and CDR2 SVGAGI. With 4 bases clipped from V and 0 bases from J, the junction kept 10 bases outside the gene matches.

The chain employs TRBV29-1 and TRBJ1-1, with no clear D. V lost 5 bases and J lost 0, with 10 bases in between. The germline CDR1 and CDR2 sequences are SQVTM and ANQGSEA. The CDR3 length is 13 residues. As DNA, the CDR3 is TGCAGCGTTCTAGAACACGTGAACACTGAAGCTTTCTTT. Translating gives CSVLEHVNTEAFF.

This clonotype occurred a few times. The rearrangement joins TRBV3-1 to TRBJ2-5; 9 nucleotides match TRBD2. The CDR3 has 16 residues. V dropped 4 bases and J dropped 5; count of bases not matched to a gene: 11. In germline, CDR1 is LGHDT, CDR2 YNNKEL (reference sequence). CDR3: CASSPHLGLARETQYF. CDR3 coding DNA: TGTGCCAGCAGCCCCCATTTGGGACTAGCACGGGAGACCCAGTACTTC.

This clonotype came up a few times. The chain links TRBV12-3 or TRBV12-4 to TRBJ2-5, with D tentatively TRBD2 (5 bases). The CDR3 runs to 14 residues. V was clipped by 0 bases and J by 4 bases, with 9 bases between them. CDR3 DNA: TGTGCCAGCAGTTTAGCGCCGGGGAGAGAGACCCAGTACTTC. This sequence encodes CASSLAPGRETQYF.

The chain recombines TRBV12-3 or TRBV12-4 with TRBJ1-6; the D gene is possibly TRBD1 (5 bases). Trimming removed 6 bases from V and 10 bases from J, with 19 bases in between. This CDR3 spans 15 amino acids. As DNA, the CDR3 is TGTGCCAGCAGGCCCGGGGGGGTATGGGTCTCACCCCTCCACTTT. Encoded protein: CASRPGGVWVSPLHF.

This clonotype has more than one count but fewer than ten. The chain joins TRBV6-5 to TRBJ2-3; D gene ambiguous. There are 15 residues in the CDR3. Germline CDR1 MNHEY, CDR2 SVGAGI. The germline V and J ends were trimmed by 6 bases and 2 bases, with 15 bases remaining between them. CDR3 nucleotides: TGTGCCAGCAGCTTTCGGTACAGTTACACAGATACGCAGTATTTT. Translated: CASSFRYSYTDTQYF.

The V call is TRBV3-1, the J call TRBJ2-5; D unresolved. The ends were cut back, 0 bases at V and 5 bases at J, with 13 bases in the middle. Germline CDR1 is LGHDT and CDR2 is YNNKEL (reference sequence). This CDR3 spans 15 amino acids. Written as DNA, the CDR3 is TGTGCCAGCAGCCAAGACCCCATGGGAAGGGAGACCCAGTACTTC. Encoded protein: CASSQDPMGRETQYF.

This clonotype was seen more than once but under ten times. The V gene is TRBV10-2, the J gene TRBJ2-1, with D perhaps TRBD1 (5 bases). V lost 7 bases to trimming and J lost 8 bases, with 9 bases between them. CDR3 length: 11 amino acids. CDR1 and CDR2 (germline): WSHSY, SAAADI. CDR3 loop: CASIQGDEQFF. CDR3 DNA: TGCGCCAGCATCCAGGGCGATGAGCAGTTCTTC.

The chain joins TRBV6-2 or TRBV6-3 to TRBJ1-2; possible D gene TRBD1, 6 bases. In germline, CDR1 is MNHEY, CDR2 SVGEGT. CDR3 size: 13 residues. Trimming pared 8 bases from V and 7 bases from J, leaving 17 bases between. CDR3 sequence (DNA): TGTGCCAGCCAGTCGGGGGACACGAGTGGCTACACCTTC. Translating it yields CASQSGDTSGYTF.

This clonotype was observed a few times. Written as DNA, the CDR3 is TGTGCCAGCAGCTTGGGAGGGACAGGGGCTACGGAGAGCAATCAGCCCCAGCATTTT. The encoded protein is CASSLGGTGATESNQPQHF. V is TRBV5-5 and J is TRBJ1-5; 10 nucleotides align to TRBD1. CDR3 size: 19 residues. Trimming cost V 0 bases and J 1 base; bases outside gene matches: 10. Per germline, CDR1 SGHKS and CDR2 YYEKEE (reference sequence).

This clonotype was observed many times. J is TRBJ2-3 and V is TRBV12-3 or TRBV12-4, with D hard to call. Trimming removed 1 base from V and 8 bases from J, with 10 bases in between. This CDR3 is built from 13 residues. This CDR3 is CASSLVPDGTQYF. CDR3 coding DNA: TGTGCCAGCAGTTTAGTCCCCGACGGTACGCAGTATTTT.

The chain is built from TRBV5-1 and TRBJ2-7, with unresolved D. Germline lookup yields CDR1 SGHRS and CDR2 YFSETQ. The CDR3 sequence is 14 residues long. The V end lost 0 bases, the J end lost 6 bases, and 13 bases lay between the germline ends. The CDR3: CASSLVFQDREQYF. CDR3 bases: TGCGCCAGCAGCTTGGTTTTTCAGGATCGCGAGCAGTACTTC. The variable domain in full, with the rest retrieved from reference TRBV5-1 and TRBJ2-7, is KAGVTQTPRYLIKTRGQQVTLSCSPISGHRSVSWYQQTPGQGLQFLFEYFSETQRNKGNFPGRFSGRQFSNSRSEMNVSTLELGDSALYLCASSLVFQDREQYFGPGTRLTVT.

The V and J genes are TRBV29-1 and TRBJ1-2; D remains ambiguous. Germline V CDR1 and CDR2: SQVTM, ANQGSEA. The CDR3 extends over 12 amino acids. Trimming removed 6 bases from V and 2 bases from J, with 10 bases in between. The CDR3 reads CSVDDHNYGYTF. CDR3 nucleotides: TGCAGCGTCGATGACCACAACTATGGCTACACCTTC.

Ten or more counts support this clonotype. The gene calls are TRBV29-1 and TRBJ2-5; 9 bases agree with TRBD1. Germline loops: CDR1 SQVTM, CDR2 ANQGSEA. The CDR3 has 14 residues. J gave up 4 bases and V 7 bases, and 10 bases lay outside the gene matches. CDR3 in amino acids: CSAESQGAGETQYF. CDR3 in DNA: TGCAGCGCCGAGTCACAGGGGGCGGGAGAGACCCAGTACTTC.